The 8 T cell receptor beta chains in this list originate from one sample, sequenced in a study of cytomegalovirus exposure and HLA in healthy donors. The PCR made use of 60 Vbeta and 13 Jbeta primers. Some clones are missing from TCRdb's copy, which holds only in-frame ones; the method was immunoSEQ multiplex PCR. In all, the sample yields over 50,000 clones. Specimen: PBMCs. These receptors all come from a man aged 50 or older in good health and CMV-seropositive.

The J gene is TRBJ1-5, the V gene TRBV7-2; the match to TRBD1 covers 11 bases. V shed 3 bases and J 7 bases; nucleotides not matched to a gene: 5. The length of the CDR3 is 15 residues. Germline assignment: CDR1 SGHTA and CDR2 FQGNSA. The CDR3 here is CASSFGQGAQQPQHF. The CDR3 DNA reads as TGTGCCAGCAGCTTTGGACAGGGGGCCCAACAGCCCCAGCATTTT.

J is TRBJ2-6 and V is TRBV18; 7 bases fit TRBD1. The V and J ends lost 3 bases and 2 bases, in that order; junction bases with no gene match: 1. The CDR3 spans 15 residues. Germline assignment: CDR1 KGHSH and CDR2 LQKENI. CDR3 in amino acids: CASSPTGAGANVLTF. In nucleotides, the CDR3 is TGTGCCAGCTCACCTACAGGGGCTGGGGCCAACGTCCTGACTTTC.

A remark on this clone: In the same sample, other DNA sequences code for this CDR3. V usage is TRBV19 and J usage is TRBJ1-6, with a weak D call TRBD1 (6 bases). V lost 11 bases and J lost 7, with 15 bases in between. CDR1 is LNHDA, CDR2 SQIVND, per germline (reference sequence). CDR3 size: 13 residues. CDR3 in amino acids: CAVQGSGNSPLHF. CDR3 sequence (DNA): TGTGCCGTACAGGGTTCGGGCAATTCACCCCTCCACTTT.

The V and J genes are TRBV6-6 and TRBJ2-7, with 8 nucleotides matching TRBD1. J was trimmed by 4 bases and V by 2 bases; bases with no gene match: 7. CDR3 length equals 15 residues. From germline, CDR1 is MNHNY and CDR2 SVGAGI (reference sequence). Written as DNA, the CDR3 is TGTGCCAGCAGTTACGGGGCAGGGGGCGGGTACGAGCAGTACTTC. Translation: CASSYGAGGGYEQYF.

This chain links TRBV29-1 with TRBJ1-2, with D possibly TRBD1 on 5 matching bases. There are 16 residues in the CDR3. The V gene lost 7 bases and the J gene lost 2 bases, with 23 bases spanning the gap. Germline V gives CDR1 SQVTM, CDR2 ANQGSEA. The CDR3 DNA is TGCAGCGCATGGGTAGTGAAAGGGGCCACGAACTATGGCTACACCTTC. Translated, it gives CSAWVVKGATNYGYTF.

The gene calls are TRBV7-2 and TRBJ1-2, with D possibly TRBD1 on 6 matching bases. Between the trimmed V and J ends, which lost 5 bases and 3 bases, there was a span of 13 bases. Per germline, CDR1 SGHTA and CDR2 FQGNSA. CDR3 size: 14 residues. CDR3 in amino acids: CASSLRQAHYGYTF. The CDR3 DNA reads TGTGCCAGCAGCCTCCGACAGGCCCACTATGGCTACACCTTC.

This chain uses TRBV5-8 with TRBJ1-5; D call uncertain. In germline, CDR1 is SGHTS, CDR2 YDEGEE. The CDR3 consists of 14 residues. V was cut by 0 bases and J by 4 bases, with 8 bases left in between. CDR3 region: CASSLATGNQPQHF. CDR3 coding DNA: TGTGCCAGCAGCTTGGCCACCGGGAATCAGCCCCAGCATTTT.

The chain joins TRBV6-6 to TRBJ2-1, with D possibly matching TRBD2 (6 bases). Germline V gene data show CDR1 as MNHNY and CDR2 as SVGAGI (reference sequence). The CDR3 extends over 15 amino acids. V shed 2 bases and J shed 3 bases, with 11 bases lying between them. The CDR3 here is CASSYRRGIYNEQFF. CDR3 bases: TGTGCCAGCAGTTACAGGCGCGGGATCTACAATGAGCAGTTCTTC.